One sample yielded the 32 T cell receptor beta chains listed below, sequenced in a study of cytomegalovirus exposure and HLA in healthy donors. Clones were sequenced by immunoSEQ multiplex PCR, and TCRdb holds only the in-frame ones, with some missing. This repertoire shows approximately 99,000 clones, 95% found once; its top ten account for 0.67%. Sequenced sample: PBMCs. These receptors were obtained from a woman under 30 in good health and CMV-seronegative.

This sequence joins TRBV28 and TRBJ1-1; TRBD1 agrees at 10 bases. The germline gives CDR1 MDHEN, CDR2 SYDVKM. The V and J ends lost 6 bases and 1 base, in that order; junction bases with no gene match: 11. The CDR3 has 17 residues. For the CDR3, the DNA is TGTGCCAGCAGCTATAACGGACAGGGGGACGGGAACACTGAAGCTTTCTTT. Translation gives CASSYNGQGDGNTEAFF. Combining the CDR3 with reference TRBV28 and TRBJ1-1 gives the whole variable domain DVKVTQSSRYLVKRTGEKVFLECVQDMDHENMFWYRQDPGLGLRLIYFSYDVKMKEKGDIPEGYSVSREKKERFSLILESASTNQTSMYLCASSYNGQGDGNTEAFFGQGTRLTVV.

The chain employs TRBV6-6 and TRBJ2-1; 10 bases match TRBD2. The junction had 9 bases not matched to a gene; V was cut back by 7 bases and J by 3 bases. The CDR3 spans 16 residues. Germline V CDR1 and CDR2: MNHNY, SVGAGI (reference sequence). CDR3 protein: CASKEIAGGFYNEQFF. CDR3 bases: TGTGCCAGCAAAGAAATAGCGGGGGGCTTCTACAATGAGCAGTTCTTC.

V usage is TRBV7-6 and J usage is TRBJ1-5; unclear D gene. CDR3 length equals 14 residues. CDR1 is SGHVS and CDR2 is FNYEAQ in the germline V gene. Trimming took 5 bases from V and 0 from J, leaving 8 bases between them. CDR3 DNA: TGTGCCAGCAGCCCCGGAGATAGCAATCAGCCCCAGCATTTT. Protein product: CASSPGDSNQPQHF.

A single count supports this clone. CDR3 sequence reads: CASSETGPNYGYTF. As DNA, the CDR3 is TGTGCCAGCAGCGAGACAGGGCCGAACTATGGCTACACCTTC. The chain links TRBV28 to TRBJ1-2, with 7 bases lining up with TRBD1. Germline CDR1 MDHEN, CDR2 SYDVKM. The CDR3 spans 14 residues. Trimming at V came to 6 bases and at J to 2 bases, leaving 6 bases not matched to a gene.

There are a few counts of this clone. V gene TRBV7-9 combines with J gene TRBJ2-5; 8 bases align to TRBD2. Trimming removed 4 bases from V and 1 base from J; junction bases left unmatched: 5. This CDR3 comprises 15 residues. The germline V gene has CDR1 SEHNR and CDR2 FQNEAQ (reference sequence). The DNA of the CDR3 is TGTGCCAGCAGCTCCAGCGGGGGCCCCCAAGAGACCCAGTACTTC. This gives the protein CASSSSGGPQETQYF.

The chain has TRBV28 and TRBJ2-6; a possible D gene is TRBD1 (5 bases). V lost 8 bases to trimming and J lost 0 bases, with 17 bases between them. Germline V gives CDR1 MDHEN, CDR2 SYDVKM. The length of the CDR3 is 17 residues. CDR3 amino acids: CASAPGTGSSGANVLTF. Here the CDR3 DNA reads TGTGCCAGCGCCCCCGGAACAGGCAGCTCTGGGGCCAACGTCCTGACTTTC.

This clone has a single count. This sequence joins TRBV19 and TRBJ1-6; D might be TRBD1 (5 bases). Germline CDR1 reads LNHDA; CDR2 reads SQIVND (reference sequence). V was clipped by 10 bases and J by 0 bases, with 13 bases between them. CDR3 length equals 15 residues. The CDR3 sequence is CATRQFDSYNSPLHF. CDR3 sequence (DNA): TGTGCCACCCGACAGTTTGACTCCTATAATTCACCCCTCCACTTT.

The CDR3 DNA sequence: TGTGCCAGCCGCACGGGAGGGGGTAACACCGGGGAGCTGTTTTTT. This gives the protein CASRTGGGNTGELFF. J is TRBJ2-2 and V is TRBV7-8; 8 bases match TRBD2. This CDR3 spans 15 amino acids. The ends lost 8 bases at V and 2 bases at J; junction bases unmatched: 7. The germline V gene encodes CDR1 SGHVS and CDR2 FQNEAQ.

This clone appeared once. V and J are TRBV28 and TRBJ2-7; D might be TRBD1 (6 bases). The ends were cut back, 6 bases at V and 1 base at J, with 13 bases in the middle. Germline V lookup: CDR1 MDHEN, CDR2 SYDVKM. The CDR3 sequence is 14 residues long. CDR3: CASRARGGSYEQYF. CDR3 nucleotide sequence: TGTGCCAGCAGGGCACGAGGGGGATCCTACGAGCAGTACTTC. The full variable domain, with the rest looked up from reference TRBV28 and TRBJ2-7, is DVKVTQSSRYLVKRTGEKVFLECVQDMDHENMFWYRQDPGLGLRLIYFSYDVKMKEKGDIPEGYSVSREKKERFSLILESASTNQTSMYLCASRARGGSYEQYFGPGTRLTVT.

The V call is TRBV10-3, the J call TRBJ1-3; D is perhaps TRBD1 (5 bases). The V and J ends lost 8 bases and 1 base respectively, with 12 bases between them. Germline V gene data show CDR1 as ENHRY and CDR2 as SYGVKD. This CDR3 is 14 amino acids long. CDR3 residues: CAIGGGRSGNTIYF. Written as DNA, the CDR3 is TGTGCCATCGGGGGGGGGAGGTCTGGAAACACCATATATTTT.

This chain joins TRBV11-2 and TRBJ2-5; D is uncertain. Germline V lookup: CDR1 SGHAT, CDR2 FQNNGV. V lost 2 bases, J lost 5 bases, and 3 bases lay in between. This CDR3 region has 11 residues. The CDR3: CASSLSETQYF. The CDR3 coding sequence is TGTGCCAGCAGCTTAAGCGAGACCCAGTACTTC. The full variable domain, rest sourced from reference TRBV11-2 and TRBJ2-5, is EAGVAQSPRYKIIEKRQSVAFWCNPISGHATLYWYQQILGQGPKLLIQFQNNGVVDDSQLPKDRFSAERLKGVDSTLKIQPAKLEDSAVYLCASSLSETQYFGPGTRLLVL.

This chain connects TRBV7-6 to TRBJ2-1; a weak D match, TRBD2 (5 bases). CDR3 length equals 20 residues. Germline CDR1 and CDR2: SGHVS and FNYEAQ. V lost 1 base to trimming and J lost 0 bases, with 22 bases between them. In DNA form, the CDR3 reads TGTGCCAGCAGCTTAGGCATTAGCGAGGACCTTACCAACTCCTACAATGAGCAGTTCTTC. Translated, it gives CASSLGISEDLTNSYNEQFF. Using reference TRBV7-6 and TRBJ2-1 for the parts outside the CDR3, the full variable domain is GAGVSQSPRYKVTKRGQDVALRCDPISGHVSLYWYRQALGQGPEFLTYFNYEAQQDKSGLPNDRFSAERPEGSISTLTIQRTEQRDSAMYRCASSLGISEDLTNSYNEQFFGPGTRLTVL.

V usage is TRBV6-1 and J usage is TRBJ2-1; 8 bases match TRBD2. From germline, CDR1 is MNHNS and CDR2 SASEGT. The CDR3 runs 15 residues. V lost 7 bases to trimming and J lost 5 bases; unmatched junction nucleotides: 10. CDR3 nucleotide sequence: TGTGCCAGCACCGCCGAGCGGGGGACCCACAATGAGCAGTTCTTC. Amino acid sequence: CASTAERGTHNEQFF.

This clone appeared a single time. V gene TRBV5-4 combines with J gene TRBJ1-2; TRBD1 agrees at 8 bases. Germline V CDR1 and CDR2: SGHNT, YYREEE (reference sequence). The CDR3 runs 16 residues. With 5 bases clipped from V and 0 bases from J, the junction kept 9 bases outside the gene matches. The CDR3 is CASSLSRTGTNYGYTF. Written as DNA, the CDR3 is TGTGCCAGCAGTCTTTCCCGGACAGGGACTAACTATGGCTACACCTTC.

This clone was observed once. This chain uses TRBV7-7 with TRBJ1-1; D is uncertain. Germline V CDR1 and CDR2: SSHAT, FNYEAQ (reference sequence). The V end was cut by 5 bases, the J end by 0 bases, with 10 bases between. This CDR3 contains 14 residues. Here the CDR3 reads CASSPSSMNTEAFF. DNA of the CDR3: TGTGCCAGCAGCCCGAGTTCAATGAACACTGAAGCTTTCTTT.

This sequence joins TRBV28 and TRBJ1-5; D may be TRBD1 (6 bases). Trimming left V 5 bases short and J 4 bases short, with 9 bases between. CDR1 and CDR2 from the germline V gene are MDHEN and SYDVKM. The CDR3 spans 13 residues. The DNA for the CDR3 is TGTGCCAGCAGTCGACAGGTGAATCAGCCCCAGCATTTT. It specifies CASSRQVNQPQHF.

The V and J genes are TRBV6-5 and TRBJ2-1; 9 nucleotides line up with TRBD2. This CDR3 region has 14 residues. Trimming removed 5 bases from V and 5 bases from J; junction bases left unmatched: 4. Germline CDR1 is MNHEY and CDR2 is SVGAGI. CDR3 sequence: CASSLGLANNEQFF. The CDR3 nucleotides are TGTGCCAGCAGTCTCGGACTAGCGAACAATGAGCAGTTCTTC.

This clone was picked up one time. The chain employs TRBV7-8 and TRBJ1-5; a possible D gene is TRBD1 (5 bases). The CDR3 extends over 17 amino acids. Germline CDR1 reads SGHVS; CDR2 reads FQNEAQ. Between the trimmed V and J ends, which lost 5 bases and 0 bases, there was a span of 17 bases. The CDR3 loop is CASSREDRVYSNQPQHF. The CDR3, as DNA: TGTGCCAGCAGCCGAGAAGACAGAGTCTATAGCAATCAGCCCCAGCATTTT.

The CDR3 sequence is CASSLAGGIWANSYNEQFF. The CDR3 DNA is TGTGCCAGCAGCTTGGCCGGAGGTATTTGGGCAAACTCCTACAATGAGCAGTTCTTC. V gene TRBV5-8 combines with J gene TRBJ2-1, with D perhaps matching TRBD2 (5 bases). The CDR3 runs to 19 residues. Germline V gene data show CDR1 as SGHTS and CDR2 as YDEGEE. The V gene lost 0 bases and the J gene lost 0 bases, with 19 bases spanning the gap.

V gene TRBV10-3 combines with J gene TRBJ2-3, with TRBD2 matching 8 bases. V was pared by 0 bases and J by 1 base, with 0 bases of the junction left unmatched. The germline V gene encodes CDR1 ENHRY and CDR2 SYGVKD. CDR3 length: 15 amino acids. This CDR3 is CAISESSGGTDTQYF. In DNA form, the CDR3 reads TGTGCCATCAGTGAGTCTAGCGGGGGCACAGATACGCAGTATTTT.

The CDR3 DNA follows: TGTGCCAGCAGCTCCCAGGGGATTCAGCCCCAGCATTTT. Translated: CASSSQGIQPQHF. V and J are TRBV7-9 and TRBJ1-5; tentatively, D is TRBD1 (6 bases). CDR1 is SEHNR and CDR2 is FQNEAQ in the germline V gene (reference sequence). The V gene lost 4 bases and the J gene lost 6 bases, with 10 bases spanning the gap. The CDR3 has 13 amino acids.

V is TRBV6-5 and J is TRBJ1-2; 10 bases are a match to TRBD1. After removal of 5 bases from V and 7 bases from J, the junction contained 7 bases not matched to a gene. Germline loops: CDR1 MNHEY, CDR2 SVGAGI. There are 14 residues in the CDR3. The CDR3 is CASSQTTGGRGYTF. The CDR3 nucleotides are TGTGCCAGCAGTCAGACGACAGGGGGCCGTGGCTACACCTTC.

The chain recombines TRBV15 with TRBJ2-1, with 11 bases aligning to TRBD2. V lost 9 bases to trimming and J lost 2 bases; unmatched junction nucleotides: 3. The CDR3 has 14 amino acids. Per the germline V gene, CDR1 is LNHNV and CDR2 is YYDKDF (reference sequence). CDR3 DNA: TGTGCCACGACACTAGCGGGGGCCTACAATGAGCAGTTCTTC. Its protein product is CATTLAGAYNEQFF.

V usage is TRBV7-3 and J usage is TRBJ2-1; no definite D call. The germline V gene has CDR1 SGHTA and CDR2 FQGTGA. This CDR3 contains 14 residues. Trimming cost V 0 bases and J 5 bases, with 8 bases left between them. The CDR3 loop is CASSLTPRHNEQFF. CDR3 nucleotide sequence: TGTGCCAGCAGCTTAACACCTAGACACAATGAGCAGTTCTTC.

CDR3 DNA: TGTGCCAGCTCACCACCCGGGTCGGGGACAGATACGCAGTATTTT. Translation: CASSPPGSGTDTQYF. The rearrangement joins TRBV18 to TRBJ2-3; tentatively, D is TRBD2 (5 bases). The CDR3 sequence is 15 residues long. Germline lookup yields CDR1 KGHSH and CDR2 LQKENI. V was pared by 0 bases and J by 3 bases, with 10 bases between.

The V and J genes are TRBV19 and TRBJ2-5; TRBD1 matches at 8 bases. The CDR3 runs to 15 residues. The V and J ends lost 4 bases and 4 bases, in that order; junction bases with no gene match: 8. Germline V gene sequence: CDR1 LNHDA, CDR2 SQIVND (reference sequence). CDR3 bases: TGTGCCAGTAGTAACGGCAACACAGGGGGAGAGACCCAGTACTTC. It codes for CASSNGNTGGETQYF. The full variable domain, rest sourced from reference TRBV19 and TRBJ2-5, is DGGITQSPKYLFRKEGQNVTLSCEQNLNHDAMYWYRQDPGQGLRLIYYSQIVNDFQKGDIAEGYSVSREKKESFPLTVTSAQKNPTAFYLCASSNGNTGGETQYFGPGTRLLVL.

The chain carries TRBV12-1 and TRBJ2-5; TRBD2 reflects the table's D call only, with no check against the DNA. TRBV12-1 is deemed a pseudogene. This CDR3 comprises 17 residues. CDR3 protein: CASSPGTSTPYGETQYF. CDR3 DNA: TGTGCCAGCAGCCCCGGGACTAGCACACCATACGGAGAGACCCAGTACTTC.

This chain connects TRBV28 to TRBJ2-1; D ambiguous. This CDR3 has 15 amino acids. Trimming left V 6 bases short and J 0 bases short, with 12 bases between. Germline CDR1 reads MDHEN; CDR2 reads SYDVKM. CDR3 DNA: TGTGCCAGCAGGATCCGGCCTAGCTCCTACAATGAGCAGTTCTTC. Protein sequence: CASRIRPSSYNEQFF.

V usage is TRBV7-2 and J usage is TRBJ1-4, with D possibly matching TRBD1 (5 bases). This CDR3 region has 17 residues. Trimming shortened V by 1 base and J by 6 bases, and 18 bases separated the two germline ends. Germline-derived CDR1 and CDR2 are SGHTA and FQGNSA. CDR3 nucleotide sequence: TGTGCCAGCAGCTTAGTGGGGGGATCGAGGGAAGATGAAAAACTGTTTTTT. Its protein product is CASSLVGGSREDEKLFF. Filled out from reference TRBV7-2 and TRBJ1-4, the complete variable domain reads GAGVSQSPSNKVTEKGKDVELRCDPISGHTALYWYRQSLGQGLEFLIYFQGNSAPDKSGLPSDRFSAERTGGSVSTLTIQRTQQEDSAVYLCASSLVGGSREDEKLFFGSGTQLSVL.

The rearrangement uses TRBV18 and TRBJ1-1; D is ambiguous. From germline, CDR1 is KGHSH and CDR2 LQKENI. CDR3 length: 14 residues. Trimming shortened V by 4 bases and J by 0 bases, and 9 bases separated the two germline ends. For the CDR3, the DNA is TGTGCCAGCTCACTGGCAGTCATGAACACTGAAGCTTTCTTT. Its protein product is CASSLAVMNTEAFF.

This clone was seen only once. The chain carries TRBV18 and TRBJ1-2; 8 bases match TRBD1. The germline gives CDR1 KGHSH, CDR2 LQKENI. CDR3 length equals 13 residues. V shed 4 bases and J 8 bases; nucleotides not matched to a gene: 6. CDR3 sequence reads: CASSLGQGQGYTF. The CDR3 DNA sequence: TGTGCCAGCTCACTCGGACAGGGCCAAGGCTACACCTTC.

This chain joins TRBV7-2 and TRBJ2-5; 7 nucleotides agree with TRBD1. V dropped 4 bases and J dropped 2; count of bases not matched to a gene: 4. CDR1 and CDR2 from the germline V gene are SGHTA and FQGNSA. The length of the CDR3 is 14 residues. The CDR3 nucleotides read TGTGCCAGCAGCTACCGGGGACAGCAAGAGACCCAGTACTTC. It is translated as CASSYRGQQETQYF.